The entry below gives a single T cell receptor (beta chain) sequence along with its context. Repertoires were generated with immunoSEQ multiplex PCR, while TCRdb's copy carries only in-frame clones and drops some. This table holds around 130,000 clones, 84% found once. The V segment lost 1 base and the J segment 2 bases; nucleotides outside the gene matches: 4. Per the germline V gene, CDR1 is LGHDT and CDR2 is YNNKEL (reference sequence). The CDR3 is 16 amino acids. The sample is drawn from a study of blood T cell repertoires in COVID-19. Sample: peripheral blood. This clonotype originated in a human donor in a cohort sampled during active COVID-19. The V call is TRBV3-1 (or the pseudogene TRBV3-2), the J call TRBJ2-5, with 10 bases fitting TRBD2. The CDR3 bases are TGTGCCAGCAGCCAAGGGGGACTAGCGTTTCAAGAGACCCAGTACTTC. It specifies CASSQGGLAFQETQYF.